These T cell receptor beta chains were read from a single sample in a study of T cells in localized non-small cell lung cancer. Sequenced by immunoSEQ multiplex PCR; TCRdb stores in-frame clones only, minus some. The sample shows about 11,000 clones, 65% to 90% of them seen only once. Sequences were derived from peripheral blood mononuclear cells, sampled before any cancer treatment. These receptors came from a female donor over 55 with stage II lung adenocarcinoma. Each CDR3 is given with its conserved first and last residue. D genes are given only for firm matches. Clone size is shown for a subset of rows, as once, few, many or a class of expanded clone.

TRBV7-6	TRBJ1-5	NA	few	TGTGCCAGCAGCTTCTCCCTCTGGAATCAGCCCCAGCATTTT	CASSFSLWNQPQHF
TRBV6-1	TRBJ2-3	NA	few	TGTGCCAGCAGTGCCCCCCGAGTCTGGGTGCTTCGGTTGGATACGCAGTATTTT	CASSAPRVWVLRLDTQYF
TRBV28	TRBJ2-1	NA	NA	TGTGCCAGCAGTAGAATAAGCTCCTACAATGAGCAGTTCTTC	CASSRISSYNEQFF
TRBV5-4	TRBJ2-4	TRBD2	NA	TGTGCCAGCAGCTCGGGGGGAGACGCCAAAAACATTCAGTACTTC	CASSSGGDAKNIQYF
TRBV7-2	TRBJ2-5	TRBD2	once	TGTGCCAGCAGCTTAGCGCGGGGGACTAGCTACAGCCAGACCCAGTACTTC	CASSLARGTSYSQTQYF
TRBV7-9	TRBJ2-1	NA	NA	TGTGCCAGCAGCTTAGATGGAGCGACGCATGAGCAGTTCTTC	CASSLDGATHEQFF
TRBV2	TRBJ2-5	NA	NA	TGTGCCAGCAGTCAGGGAGGCGAGACCCAGTACTTC	CASSQGGETQYF
TRBV6-5	TRBJ2-3	NA	NA	TGTGCCAGCAGTTACTCGCGGGGCGCAGATACGCAGTATTTT	CASSYSRGADTQYF
TRBV2	TRBJ2-3	TRBD1	NA	TGTGCCAGCACCCGGGACAGAGCCACAGATACGCAGTATTTT	CASTRDRATDTQYF
TRBV28	TRBJ1-2	NA	NA	TGTGCCAGCAGTTCGGCGGGGCGCATCTCGTGCACCTTC	CASSSAGRISCTF
TRBV7-9	TRBJ1-5	NA	few	TGTGCCAGCAGCTCGAGCCAGAATCAGCCCCAGCATTTT	CASSSSQNQPQHF
TRBV10-3	TRBJ2-1	TRBD1	NA	TGTGCCATCAGTGGGTCCATGACAGGGAGCTCCTACAATGAGCAGTTCTTC	CAISGSMTGSSYNEQFF
TRBV7-3	TRBJ2-3	NA	few	TGTGCCAGCAGCTTAACCGGAGAAGATACGCAGTATTTT	CASSLTGEDTQYF
TRBV11-3	TRBJ2-2	NA	NA	TGTGCCAGCAGCTTTGACCGGGCCGGGGAGCTGTTTTTT	CASSFDRAGELFF
TRBV23-1	TRBJ1-4	TRBD1	NA	TGCGCCAGCAGTCAATCGGAGTGGGGGGACAGTGAAAAACTGTTTTTT	CASSQSEWGDSEKLFF
TRBV2	TRBJ2-2	NA	NA	TGTGCCAGCAGTGAGCGGGGCTACACCGGGGAGCTGTTTTTT	CASSERGYTGELFF
TRBV28	TRBJ1-1	NA	NA	TGTGCCAGCAGTTCCGGGCATAGGGACACTGAAGCTTTCTTT	CASSSGHRDTEAFF
TRBV2	TRBJ1-1	NA	NA	TGTGCCAGCAGTCCAACATACCGCGGGACTGAAGCTTTCTTT	CASSPTYRGTEAFF
TRBV5-1	TRBJ2-4	NA	NA	TGCGCCAGCAGCTTAACAGCGAACCGGGAAAACATTCAGTACTTC	CASSLTANRENIQYF
TRBV6-1	TRBJ1-1	TRBD1	NA	TGTGCCAGCACCGAGGGACAGGGTGCCACTGAAGCTTTCTTT	CASTEGQGATEAFF
TRBV7-2	TRBJ1-1	NA	NA	TGTGCCAGCAGCGAATTACAGATGAACACTGAAGCTTTCTTT	CASSELQMNTEAFF
TRBV12-5	TRBJ2-3	TRBD2	NA	TGTGCTAGTGGTTTAGCGGGGGGCACAGATACGCAGTATTTT	CASGLAGGTDTQYF
TRBV18	TRBJ2-7	NA	NA	TGTGCCAGCTCACCATCAGGAGGGAGTGAGCAGTACTTC	CASSPSGGSEQYF
TRBV7-8	TRBJ2-7	NA	NA	TGTGCCAGCAGCTTAAGCCATTACGAGCAGTACTTC	CASSLSHYEQYF
TRBV7-2	TRBJ2-1	NA	NA	TGTGCCAGCAGCTTAAGGCGGGATAGAGGCTACAATGAGCAGTTCTTC	CASSLRRDRGYNEQFF
TRBV5-1	TRBJ1-5	NA	NA	TGCGCCAGCAGCTTGGAACTGGGGCTGAGCAATCAGCCCCAGCATTTT	CASSLELGLSNQPQHF
TRBV5-5	TRBJ1-2	NA	NA	TGTGCCAGCAGCCCCCCGACAGCATTCTATGGCTACACCTTC	CASSPPTAFYGYTF
TRBV6-6	TRBJ1-2	NA	once	TGTGCCAGCAGTCCGGGACGAGCCTATGGCTACACCTTC	CASSPGRAYGYTF
TRBV11-2	TRBJ2-7	NA	NA	TGTGCCAGCAGCTTACGGGGTCGGGACCTTTTCTACGAGCAGTACTTC	CASSLRGRDLFYEQYF
TRBV9	TRBJ2-5	NA	NA	TGTGCCAGCAGCGAACAACAGACCCAGGAGACCCAGTACTTC	CASSEQQTQETQYF
TRBV28	TRBJ2-2	TRBD2	NA	TGTGCCAGCAGTTTAAGACGAACTAGCGGGGGCCTCATGGACACCGGGGAGCTGTTTTTT	CASSLRRTSGGLMDTGELFF
TRBV27	TRBJ2-1	TRBD2	NA	TGTGCCAGCAGCCCCCGGGCAGCGGGGACCTCCTACAATGAGCAGTTCTTC	CASSPRAAGTSYNEQFF
TRBV18	TRBJ2-7	NA	NA	TGTGCCAGCTCACCACTCCGGTCGTTCGAGCAGTACTTC	CASSPLRSFEQYF
TRBV11-2	TRBJ2-1	NA	NA	TGTGCCAGCAGCTTAGTCACAGGCCAGCAGTTCTTC	CASSLVTGQQFF
TRBV7-7	TRBJ2-3	NA	NA	TGTGCTAGCAGCTTGGTTCGAGGAGATACGCAGTATTTT	CASSLVRGDTQYF
TRBV7-3	TRBJ1-6	NA	once	TGTGCCAGCAGCTTAGGGTCAGAGTATTCACCCCTCCACTTT	CASSLGSEYSPLHF
TRBV5-1	TRBJ1-4	TRBD1	few	TGCGCCAGCAGCTTTACAGGGGGAGGAGAAAAACTGTTTTTT	CASSFTGGGEKLFF
TRBV9	TRBJ2-7	TRBD2	NA	TGTGCCAGCAGCGTGTCCAGCGGGAGTCTCGAGCAGTACTTC	CASSVSSGSLEQYF
TRBV27	TRBJ1-2	TRBD1	NA	TGTGCCAGCACCCAAACCGGGACAGGGGGCTTGGTCTATGGCTACACCTTC	CASTQTGTGGLVYGYTF
TRBV4-2	TRBJ1-4	TRBD1	NA	TGTGCCAGCAGCCAACCGGGACAGGGTCACGAAAAACTGTTTTTT	CASSQPGQGHEKLFF
TRBV6-6	TRBJ1-3	TRBD1	few	TGTGCCAGCAGTACGACAGGGTTTGGAAACACCATATATTTT	CASSTTGFGNTIYF
TRBV2	TRBJ1-3	TRBD1	NA	TGTGCCAGCAGGGGGACAGGGGGATTCACCATATATTTT	CASRGTGGFTIYF
TRBV6-4	TRBJ2-1	NA	NA	TGTGCTAGCAGTGACGAGTTAGGCCGTGACGAGCAGTTCTTC	CASSDELGRDEQFF
TRBV7-2	TRBJ2-3	TRBD2	NA	TGTGCCAGCAGCCCCACTCTACTAGCGGGGGGGCGTAGATCAGATACGCAGTATTTT	CASSPTLLAGGRRSDTQYF
TRBV6-5	TRBJ1-6	NA	NA	TGTGCCAGCAGTTACTCGAGTAATTCACCCCTCCACTTT	CASSYSSNSPLHF
TRBV5-8	TRBJ2-5	NA	NA	TGTGCCAGCAGCTTTCCAGGGGTCGAGACCCAGTACTTC	CASSFPGVETQYF